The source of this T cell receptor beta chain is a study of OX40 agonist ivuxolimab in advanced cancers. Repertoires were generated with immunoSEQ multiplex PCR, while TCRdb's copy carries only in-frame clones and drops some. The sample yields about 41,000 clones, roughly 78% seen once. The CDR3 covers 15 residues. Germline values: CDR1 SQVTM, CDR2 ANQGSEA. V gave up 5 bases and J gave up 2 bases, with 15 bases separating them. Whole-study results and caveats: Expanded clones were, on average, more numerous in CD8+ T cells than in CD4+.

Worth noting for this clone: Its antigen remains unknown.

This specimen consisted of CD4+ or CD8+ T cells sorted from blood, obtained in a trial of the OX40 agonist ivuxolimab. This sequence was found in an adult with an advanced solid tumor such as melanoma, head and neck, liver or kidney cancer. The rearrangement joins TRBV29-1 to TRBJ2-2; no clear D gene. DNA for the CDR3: TGCAGCGTTACGTTGAGACAATTAAACACCGGGGAGCTGTTTTTT. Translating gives CSVTLRQLNTGELFF.